The 9 T cell receptor beta chains below come from one sample, sequenced in a study of T cells in Graves' hyperthyroidism and ophthalmopathy. Regions amplified from RNA transcripts were the TCR beta CDR3 regions. In the first-round RT-PCR of the TCR CDR3, the HTBI primer set was used. MiXCR, run by TCRdb on the multiplex PCR reads, gives a single entry per CDR3 protein. Of about 52,000 distinct CDR3 sequences in the sample, less than 50% are singletons; the top ten hold approximately 9%. Sequences were obtained from blood. The receptors originated from a woman between 50 and 59 years old with Graves' ophthalmopathy.

Many counts were recorded for this clonotype. The chain uses TRBV5-1 and TRBJ2-1, with TRBD2 matching 13 bases. Germline-derived CDR1 and CDR2 are SGHRS and YFSETQ. This CDR3 comprises 16 residues. The J segment lost 5 bases and the V segment lost 4 bases, leaving 6 bases of the junction unmatched. CDR3 bases: TGCGCCAGCAGCCTTAAGACTAGCGGGAGGAACAATGAGCAGTTCTTC. It is translated as CASSLKTSGRNNEQFF.

This clonotype has ten or more counts. The gene calls are TRBV6-5 and TRBJ2-7, with D possibly being TRBD2 (5 bases). The CDR3 consists of 14 residues. V dropped 7 bases and J dropped 4 bases, with 17 bases sitting between them. Per the germline V gene, CDR1 is MNHEY and CDR2 is SVGAGI. The CDR3 sequence is CASTPSGAQYEQYF. The CDR3 nucleotides are TGTGCCAGCACCCCCAGCGGAGCACAGTACGAGCAGTACTTC.

This clonotype has at least ten counts. This sequence joins TRBV5-6 and TRBJ1-5, with D tentatively TRBD1 (5 bases). Trimming removed 4 bases from V and 8 bases from J, with 13 bases in between. The CDR3 totals 13 residues. Germline assignment: CDR1 SGHDT and CDR2 YYEEEE. CDR3 sequence (DNA): TGTGCCAGCAGCACCGGGGGTCAAAAGCCCCAGCATTTT. Its protein product is CASSTGGQKPQHF.

This clonotype occurred once. The CDR3 ends on some other residue instead of the conserved phenylalanine or tryptophan, so this is likely a read error. The chain has TRBV20-1 and TRBJ2-1; D gene ambiguous. With 3 bases removed from V and 0 bases from J, the gap between germline ends came to 9 bases. Germline V gives CDR1 DFQATT, CDR2 SNEGSKA (reference sequence). There are 14 residues in the CDR3. The DNA of the CDR3 is TGCAGTGCTAGTTCCATAGACTCCTACAATGAGCAGTTCCTC. Encoded protein: CSASSIDSYNEQFL.

This clonotype occurred many times. The chain has TRBV19 and TRBJ2-1, with 10 bases lining up with TRBD2. Unmatched junction bases numbered 3, after V lost 1 base and J lost 3 bases. The CDR3 covers 16 residues. Germline CDR1 is LNHDA and CDR2 is SQIVND (reference sequence). CDR3 sequence: CASSIGLAGVYNEQFF. The CDR3 nucleotides are TGTGCCAGTAGTATAGGTCTAGCGGGAGTCTACAATGAGCAGTTCTTC.

In regard to this clonotype: One end of the junction does not line up with germline, which may come from a read error. This rearrangement joins TRBV5-1 to TRBJ1-1; no firm D call. Germline V gene sequence: CDR1 SGHRS, CDR2 YFSETQ. This CDR3 has 14 amino acids. CDR3 in DNA: TGCGCCAGCGGCTTGGATGCAGCGAACACGGAAGCTTTCTTT. Translated: CASGLDAANTEAFF.

The rearrangement joins TRBV20-1 to TRBJ2-3, with 8 bases that match TRBD2. Unmatched junction bases numbered 12, after V lost 3 bases and J lost 4 bases. Germline V gives CDR1 DFQATT, CDR2 SNEGSKA (reference sequence). The CDR3 extends over 16 amino acids. The CDR3 DNA is TGCAGTGCTAGGGGGTACGGGGGGGCAGGGCCAGATACGCAGTATTTT. Protein: CSARGYGGAGPDTQYF.

This chain uses TRBV20-1 with TRBJ2-5, with unresolved D. V lost 6 bases and J lost 10, with 12 bases in between. The CDR3 loop spans 10 amino acids. In germline, CDR1 is DFQATT, CDR2 SNEGSKA (reference sequence). The CDR3 region has the DNA TGCAGTGCCGGGTTGGGTGACCAGTACTTC. As protein: CSAGLGDQYF.

This chain connects TRBV15 to TRBJ1-1; TRBD1 agrees at 11 bases. The CDR3 runs 17 residues. Germline V CDR1 and CDR2: LNHNV, YYDKDF (reference sequence). J lost 5 bases, V lost 0 bases, and 8 bases had no gene match. The CDR3 reads CATSREGTGGRRTEAFF. CDR3 coding DNA: TGTGCCACCAGCAGAGAGGGGACAGGGGGGAGGAGGACTGAAGCTTTCTTT.